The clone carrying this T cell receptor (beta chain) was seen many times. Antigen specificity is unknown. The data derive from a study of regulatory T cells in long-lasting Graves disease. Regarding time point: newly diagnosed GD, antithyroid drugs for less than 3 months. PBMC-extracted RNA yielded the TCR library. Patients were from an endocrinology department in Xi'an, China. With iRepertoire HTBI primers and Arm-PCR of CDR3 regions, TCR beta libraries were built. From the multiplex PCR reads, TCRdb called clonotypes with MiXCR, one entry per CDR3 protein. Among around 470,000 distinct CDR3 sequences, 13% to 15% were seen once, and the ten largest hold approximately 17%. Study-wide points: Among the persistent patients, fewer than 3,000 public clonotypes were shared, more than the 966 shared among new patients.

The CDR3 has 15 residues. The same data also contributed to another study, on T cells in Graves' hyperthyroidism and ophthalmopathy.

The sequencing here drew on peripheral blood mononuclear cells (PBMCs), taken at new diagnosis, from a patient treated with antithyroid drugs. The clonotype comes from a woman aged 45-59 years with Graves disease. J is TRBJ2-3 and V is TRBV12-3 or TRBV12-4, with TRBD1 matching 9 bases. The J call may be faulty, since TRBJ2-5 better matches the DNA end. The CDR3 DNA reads TGTGCCAGCAGTCTTCAGGGACAGGGTGAGGAGACCCAGTACTTC. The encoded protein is CASSLQGQGEETQYF.